The T cell receptor beta chain under discussion was sequenced for a study of T cell responses to AZD1222 COVID-19 vaccine. Whole-study results and caveats: Unmutated variant regions are reportedly the target of nearly half of TCRs that are spike-specific.

Repertoires were generated with immunoSEQ multiplex PCR, while TCRdb's copy carries only in-frame clones and drops some. The table lists some 90,000 clones, about 87% of them singletons. The CDR3 spans 17 residues. Germline V gene sequence: CDR1 SGDLS, CDR2 YYNGEE. The junction had 11 bases not matched to a gene; V was cut back by 3 bases and J by 2 bases. This clone was detected only once. Its specificity is unknown. The clonotype was recovered from an adult in good health. The rearrangement links TRBV9 to TRBJ1-3, with 7 bases lining up with TRBD1. The sequenced sample was peripheral blood, obtained on day 0 of AZD1222 vaccination. CDR3 nucleotides: TGTGCCAGCAGCGCCGAGTTTGACAGGGATACTGGAAACACCATATATTTT. Its translation is CASSAEFDRDTGNTIYF.